These 32 T cell receptor beta chains were all obtained from the same sample, sequenced in a study of spatial heterogeneity in lung cancer. Time point in this sample: sample taken at primary tumor resection. TCRdb re-called the 5' RACE reads with MiXCR, one entry per CDR3 protein. The profile shows more than 80,000 distinct CDR3 sequences, more than 10% of them singletons. The specimen was PBMCs, collected at surgery. The receptor source for this set is a male donor with early-stage non-small cell lung cancer.

At least ten counts were recorded for this clonotype. The chain links TRBV12-3 or TRBV12-4 to TRBJ2-7; D call uncertain. Trimming took 1 base from V and 9 from J, leaving 13 bases between them. The CDR3 sequence is 13 residues long. CDR3 DNA sequence: TGTGCCAGCAGTTTAGGACAAACGAAGTGGCAGTACTTC. It is translated as CASSLGQTKWQYF.

On this clonotype: In this CDR3 the conserved last residue, phenylalanine or tryptophan, is missing, so a read error is likely. This chain connects TRBV13 to TRBJ2-3, with 9 bases aligning to TRBD1. The CDR3 sequence is 14 residues long. Germline trimming cut 5 bases from V and 4 bases from J; bases unmatched to any gene: 4. CDR1 is PRHDT and CDR2 is FYEKMQ in the germline V gene (reference sequence). This CDR3 reads CASSAQGAADTQYL. CDR3 bases: TGTGCCAGCAGCGCACAGGGGGCGGCAGATACGCAGTATTTG.

The J gene is TRBJ2-7, the V gene TRBV5-6; 10 bases match TRBD2. Trimming removed 5 bases from V and 1 base from J; junction bases left unmatched: 3. Germline CDR1 and CDR2: SGHDT and YYEEEE. The CDR3 sequence is 14 residues long. CDR3 region: CASRILAGSYEQYF. The CDR3 DNA reads TGTGCCAGCAGGATACTAGCGGGATCCTACGAGCAGTACTTC.

The chain links TRBV12-3 or TRBV12-4 to TRBJ2-7; D remains unclear. CDR3 length: 11 amino acids. Trimming took 9 bases from V and 4 from J, leaving 10 bases between them. For the CDR3, the DNA is TGTGCCAGTTCAACGGGTTACGAGCAGTACTTC. Amino acids: CASSTGYEQYF.

The V and J genes are TRBV24-1 and TRBJ1-5, with D perhaps TRBD1 (5 bases). Trimming cost V 2 bases and J 3 bases, with 7 bases left between them. From germline, CDR1 is KGHDR and CDR2 SFDVKD. The CDR3 runs to 14 residues. The CDR3 is CATSDYRYNQPQHF. The DNA for the CDR3 is TGTGCCACCAGTGATTACAGGTACAATCAGCCCCAGCATTTT.

This chain uses TRBV20-1 with TRBJ2-7; TRBD1 aligns across 10 bases. The germline V gene has CDR1 DFQATT and CDR2 SNEGSKA (reference sequence). The CDR3 runs 15 residues. V lost 4 bases to trimming and J lost 6 bases; unmatched junction nucleotides: 12. CDR3 DNA: TGCAGTGCTACCGCCGCGTTGACAGGGGGCGTCGAGCAGTACTTC. Translated, it gives CSATAALTGGVEQYF.

The chain recombines TRBV5-4 with TRBJ2-5, with D unresolved. This CDR3 region has 15 residues. Germline-derived CDR1 and CDR2 are SGHNT and YYREEE (reference sequence). V lost 3 bases and J 1 base, leaving 13 bases between the germline ends. CDR3 residues: CASSYTVRSQETQYF. The DNA for the CDR3 is TGTGCCAGCAGCTACACCGTTAGGTCCCAAGAGACCCAGTACTTC. Drawing the rest from reference TRBV5-4 and TRBJ2-5, the complete variable domain is ETGVTQSPTHLIKTRGQQVTLRCSSQSGHNTVSWYQQALGQGPQFIFQYYREEENGRGNFPPRFSGLQFPNYSSELNVNALELDDSALYLCASSYTVRSQETQYFGPGTRLLVL.

This clonotype was counted a few times. V usage is TRBV2 and J usage is TRBJ1-5; D unclear. V lost 3 bases to trimming and J lost 6 bases, with 15 bases between them. This CDR3 spans 15 amino acids. Germline CDR1 is SNHLY and CDR2 is FYNNEI. CDR3 nucleotides: TGTGCCAGCAGTGAGTTTGGGGAATTTAGTCAGCCCCAGCATTTT. The encoded protein is CASSEFGEFSQPQHF.

The CDR3 here is CASSTDLVGKRHSDEQFF. CDR3 DNA: TGTGCCAGTAGTACCGACCTAGTGGGAAAACGTCATTCTGATGAGCAGTTCTTC. The chain employs TRBV19 and TRBJ2-1, with no clear D. Trimming removed 4 bases at V and 8 bases at J, with 27 bases between. Germline-derived CDR1 and CDR2 are LNHDA and SQIVND (reference sequence). The CDR3 extends over 18 amino acids.

The chain recombines TRBV4-3 with TRBJ2-4, with D tentatively TRBD1 or TRBD2 (5 bases each). The V end lost 0 bases, the J end lost 8 bases, and 11 bases lay between the germline ends. The CDR3 is made up of 14 amino acids. CDR1 is LGHNA and CDR2 is YSLEER in the germline V gene. The CDR3, as DNA: TGCGCCAGCAGCCAAGAGAGGGGTAGGGACATTCAGTACTTC. Translation gives CASSQERGRDIQYF.

This rearrangement joins TRBV20-1 to TRBJ2-3; weak D call: TRBD2 (5 bases). V lost 5 bases and J 6 bases, leaving 9 bases between the germline ends. In germline, CDR1 is DFQATT, CDR2 SNEGSKA (reference sequence). CDR3 length equals 11 residues. The DNA for the CDR3 is TGCAGTGCTCGGGCTAGCGATACGCAGTATTTT. Its protein is CSARASDTQYF.

This chain connects TRBV6-5 to TRBJ2-7; tentative D call: TRBD2 (6 bases). The V and J ends lost 6 bases and 2 bases respectively, with 14 bases between them. There are 14 residues in the CDR3. The germline CDR1 and CDR2 sequences are MNHEY and SVGAGI. The CDR3 region has the DNA TGTGCCAGCAGGAGACAGACGGGGGCCTACGAGCAGTACTTC. Translated, it gives CASRRQTGAYEQYF.

This clonotype was seen a few times. The chain links TRBV7-3 to TRBJ1-6; perhaps TRBD1 as D (6 bases). With 5 bases removed from V and 5 bases from J, the gap between germline ends came to 19 bases. CDR3 size: 17 residues. Germline V gene sequence: CDR1 SGHTA, CDR2 FQGTGA. As DNA, the CDR3 is TGTGCCAGCAGCACCGCCCCCGAGGCAGGGGATAATTCACCCCTCCACTTT. Protein product: CASSTAPEAGDNSPLHF.

This clonotype was recorded at least ten times. This CDR3 reads CASSPYTRNTEAFF. The CDR3 nucleotides read TGTGCCAGCAGCCCATATACACGGAACACTGAAGCTTTCTTT. The rearrangement links TRBV5-6 to TRBJ1-1; the D is unclear. This CDR3 has 14 residues. Trimming cost V 4 bases and J 1 base, with 11 bases left between them. Germline lookup yields CDR1 SGHDT and CDR2 YYEEEE.

This clonotype was counted between two and nine times. The genes are TRBV6-1 and TRBJ2-4; a weak D match, TRBD1 (6 bases). The V end lost 3 bases, the J end lost 1 base, and 22 bases lay between the germline ends. This CDR3 has 19 residues. Per the germline V gene, CDR1 is MNHNS and CDR2 is SASEGT. CDR3 amino acids: CASSEGFWTATRAKNIQYF. The CDR3 nucleotides read TGTGCCAGCAGTGAGGGTTTCTGGACAGCCACCCGGGCCAAAAACATTCAGTACTTC.

The sample holds a few counts of this clonotype. This chain links TRBV28 with TRBJ2-6; D gene ambiguous. The germline gives CDR1 MDHEN, CDR2 SYDVKM. V lost 6 bases and J lost 1, with 7 bases in between. CDR3 length: 14 residues. The CDR3 protein is CASRSTSGANVLTF. The DNA for the CDR3 is TGTGCCAGCAGATCTACGTCTGGGGCCAACGTCCTGACTTTC.

This clonotype was found a few times. The chain carries TRBV7-2 and TRBJ2-3; D is uncertain. With 3 bases removed from V and 1 base from J, the gap between germline ends came to 8 bases. Germline CDR1 reads SGHTA; CDR2 reads FQGNSA. The CDR3 has 14 residues. This chain's CDR3 is CASSLGKRTDTQYF. CDR3 nucleotide sequence: TGTGCCAGCAGCTTGGGTAAACGCACAGATACGCAGTATTTT.

There are many counts of this clonotype. The chain links TRBV14 to TRBJ1-2; D gene unclear. There are 16 residues in the CDR3. With 3 bases removed from V and 4 bases from J, the gap between germline ends came to 18 bases. Per the germline V gene, CDR1 is SGHDN and CDR2 is FVKESK. The CDR3 is CASSQAWPSRRYGYTF. The CDR3 nucleotides read TGTGCCAGCAGCCAGGCCTGGCCGTCCCGTCGCTATGGCTACACCTTC.

The gene calls are TRBV12-3 or TRBV12-4 and TRBJ2-7; 8 positions agree with TRBD1. V shed 3 bases, J shed 5 bases, and the junction held 0 bases outside the gene matches. CDR3 size: 12 residues. The CDR3 DNA reads as TGTGCCAGCAGTTTGACAGGGGACGAGCAGTACTTC. Its translation is CASSLTGDEQYF.

The chain joins TRBV5-1 to TRBJ2-7; possibly TRBD2 for D (7 bases). V lost 5 bases and J lost 2, with 11 bases in between. This CDR3 region has 13 residues. CDR1 SGHRS and CDR2 YFSETQ come from the germline V gene. Here the CDR3 DNA reads TGCGCCAGCAGTGGGGGGGCCCCCTACGAGCAGTACTTC. This codes for CASSGGAPYEQYF.

This clonotype was detected a few times. The chain recombines TRBV7-2 with TRBJ2-1; D gene uncertain. Per the germline V gene, CDR1 is SGHTA and CDR2 is FQGNSA. The CDR3 is 14 residues long. Trimming shortened V by 3 bases and J by 6 bases, and 12 bases separated the two germline ends. The CDR3 reads CASSLDHLLNEQFF. For the CDR3, the DNA is TGTGCCAGCAGCTTGGACCACCTCCTCAATGAGCAGTTCTTC.

This chain links TRBV20-1 with TRBJ2-7, with 10 positions matching TRBD2. Germline CDR1 reads DFQATT; CDR2 reads SNEGSKA (reference sequence). The CDR3 is made up of 14 amino acids. The ends lost 6 bases at V and 4 bases at J; junction bases unmatched: 9. The CDR3 reads CSAPYRTSGYEQYF. CDR3 nucleotide sequence: TGCAGTGCCCCCTACCGGACTAGCGGTTACGAGCAGTACTTC.

This clonotype was observed a handful of times. The chain links TRBV7-9 to TRBJ1-4; D is unresolved. Trimming cost V 5 bases and J 4 bases, with 11 bases left between them. This CDR3 is built from 14 residues. In germline, CDR1 is SEHNR, CDR2 FQNEAQ (reference sequence). CDR3 residues: CASSPDGINEKLFF. CDR3 nucleotide sequence: TGTGCCAGCAGCCCGGACGGTATTAATGAAAAACTGTTTTTT.

This clonotype was picked up a small number of times. The CDR3 DNA is TGTGCCAGCAGCGGCAAGGGGACTAGGATTCTCCGCAATGAGCAGTTCTTC. Translation gives CASSGKGTRILRNEQFF. The chain couples TRBV12-3 or TRBV12-4 to TRBJ2-1, with 8 bases lining up with TRBD2. V shed 6 bases and J 6 bases; nucleotides not matched to a gene: 16. The CDR3 contains 17 residues.

This clonotype was counted only a few times. J is TRBJ2-2 and V is TRBV6-6, with no clear D. The V gene lost 0 bases and the J gene lost 5 bases, with 7 bases spanning the gap. The CDR3 is 14 residues long. Germline-derived CDR1 and CDR2 are MNHNY and SVGAGI (reference sequence). The CDR3 loop reads CASSYSGFTGELFF. The CDR3 coding sequence is TGTGCCAGCAGTTACTCAGGGTTTACCGGGGAGCTGTTTTTT.

This clonotype was seen ten or more times. The V gene is TRBV7-9, the J gene TRBJ2-7; D is unclear. CDR1 is SEHNR and CDR2 is FQNEAQ in the germline V gene (reference sequence). The V end lost 5 bases, the J end lost 2 bases, and 13 bases lay between the germline ends. The length of the CDR3 is 14 residues. The CDR3, as DNA: TGTGCCAGCAGCCCACCCCGTGGAACCTACGAGCAGTACTTC. Amino acids: CASSPPRGTYEQYF.

CDR3 coding DNA: TGCAGTGCTAGTCTAGGATCTGCTAACTATGGCTACACCTTC. This encodes CSASLGSANYGYTF. V and J are TRBV20-1 and TRBJ1-2, with unresolved D. Trimming left V 3 bases short and J 0 bases short, with 11 bases between. CDR1 DFQATT and CDR2 SNEGSKA come from the germline V gene (reference sequence). This CDR3 contains 14 residues.

This clonotype was found many times. The chain combines TRBV4-3 with TRBJ2-2; D call uncertain. Germline CDR1 LGHNA, CDR2 YSLEER. The V end was cut by 2 bases, the J end by 0 bases, with 7 bases between. The CDR3 has 15 residues. In nucleotides, the CDR3 is TGCGCCAGCAGCCAAAAGGTTGCGAACACCGGGGAGCTGTTTTTT. It yields the protein CASSQKVANTGELFF.

This sequence joins TRBV20-1 and TRBJ1-2, with D hard to call. The length of the CDR3 is 13 residues. Germline loops: CDR1 DFQATT, CDR2 SNEGSKA (reference sequence). V was trimmed by 0 bases and J by 1 base, leaving 6 bases between them. The CDR3 reads CSAREGSNYGYTF. Written as DNA, the CDR3 is TGCAGTGCTAGAGAAGGAAGTAACTATGGCTACACCTTC.

This clonotype has a handful of counts. This chain links TRBV4-3 with TRBJ2-3; a possible D gene is TRBD2 (6 bases). V was pared by 0 bases and J by 2 bases, with 12 bases between. The CDR3 runs 16 residues. The V gene's germline CDR1 is LGHNA and CDR2 YSLEER. CDR3 region: CASSQEGGPDTDTQYF. In DNA form, the CDR3 reads TGCGCCAGCAGCCAAGAGGGAGGCCCCGACACAGATACGCAGTATTTT.

This clonotype was detected only a few times. The gene calls are TRBV7-6 and TRBJ2-5, with TRBD2 matching over 8 bases. Germline trimming cut 1 base from V and 5 bases from J; bases unmatched to any gene: 15. Germline V gene lookup returns CDR1 SGHVS and CDR2 FNYEAQ. This CDR3 has 18 amino acids. This CDR3 reads CASSLEGPSGGTPETQYF. The CDR3 DNA reads as TGTGCCAGCAGCTTAGAAGGGCCCAGCGGGGGCACCCCGGAGACCCAGTACTTC.

The table lists this clonotype with a few counts. This chain connects TRBV11-3 to TRBJ1-1; no reliable D call. Looked up from germline, CDR1 is SGHNT and CDR2 is YENEEA. V gave up 3 bases and J gave up 3 bases, with 8 bases separating them. The CDR3 loop spans 13 amino acids. This chain's CDR3 is CASSFYGDTEAFF. The CDR3 DNA follows: TGTGCCAGCAGCTTCTATGGCGACACTGAAGCTTTCTTT.